This T cell receptor beta chain was identified in a study of cytomegalovirus exposure and HLA in healthy donors. This clone was detected once. One end of the junction is discordant with germline, which a read error may explain. The CDR3 consists of 13 residues. The germline V gene has CDR1 SSHAT and CDR2 FNYEAQ (reference sequence). The method was immunoSEQ multiplex PCR; TCRdb's version includes in-frame clones alone and lacks a portion of them. This table holds roughly 150,000 clones, roughly 89% found once. The material sequenced was PBMCs. The chain links TRBV7-7 to TRBJ2-5; D not certain. The TCR sequence derives from a man aged 18 to 29 in good health and CMV-seropositive. The CDR3 protein is CASSLGVQETQYF. The CDR3 DNA reads TGTGCTAGCAGCTTAGGAGTCCAAGAGACCCAGTACTTC.